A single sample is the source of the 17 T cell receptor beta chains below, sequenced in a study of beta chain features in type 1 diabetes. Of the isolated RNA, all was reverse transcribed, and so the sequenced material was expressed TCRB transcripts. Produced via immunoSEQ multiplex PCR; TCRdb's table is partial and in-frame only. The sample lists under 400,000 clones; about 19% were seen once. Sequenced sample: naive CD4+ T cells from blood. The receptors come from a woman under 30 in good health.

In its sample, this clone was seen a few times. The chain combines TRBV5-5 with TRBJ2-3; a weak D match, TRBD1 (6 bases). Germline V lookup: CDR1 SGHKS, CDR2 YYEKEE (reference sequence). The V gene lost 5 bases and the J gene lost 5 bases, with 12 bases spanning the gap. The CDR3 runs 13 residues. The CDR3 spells CASRQTGGDTQYF. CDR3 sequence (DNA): TGTGCCAGCAGGCAGACAGGAGGAGATACGCAGTATTTT.

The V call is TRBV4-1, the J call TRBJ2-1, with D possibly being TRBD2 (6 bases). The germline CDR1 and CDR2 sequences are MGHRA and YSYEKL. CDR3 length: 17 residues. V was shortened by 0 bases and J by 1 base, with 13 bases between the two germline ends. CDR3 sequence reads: CASSQERGRGSYNEQFF. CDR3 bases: TGCGCCAGCAGCCAAGAGAGGGGCCGGGGGTCCTACAATGAGCAGTTCTTC.

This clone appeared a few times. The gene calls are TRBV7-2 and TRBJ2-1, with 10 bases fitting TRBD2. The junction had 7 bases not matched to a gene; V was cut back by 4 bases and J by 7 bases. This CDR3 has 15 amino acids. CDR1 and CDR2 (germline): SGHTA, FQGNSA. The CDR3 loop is CASSSPGLARNEQFF. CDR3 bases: TGTGCCAGCAGCTCCCCGGGACTAGCGAGGAATGAGCAGTTCTTC.

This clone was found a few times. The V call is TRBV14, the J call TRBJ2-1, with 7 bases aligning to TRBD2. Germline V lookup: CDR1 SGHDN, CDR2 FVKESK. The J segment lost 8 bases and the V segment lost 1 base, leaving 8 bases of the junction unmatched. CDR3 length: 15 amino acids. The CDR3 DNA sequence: TGTGCCAGCAGCCAAGGGGTAAGCGGGGCCGATGAGCAGTTCTTC. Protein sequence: CASSQGVSGADEQFF.

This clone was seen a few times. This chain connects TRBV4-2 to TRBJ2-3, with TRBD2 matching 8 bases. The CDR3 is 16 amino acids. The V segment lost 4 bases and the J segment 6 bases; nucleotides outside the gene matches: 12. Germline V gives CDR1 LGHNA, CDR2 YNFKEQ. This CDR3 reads CASSPFERENRDTQYF. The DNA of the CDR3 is TGTGCCAGCAGCCCCTTCGAGCGGGAGAATAGGGATACGCAGTATTTT.

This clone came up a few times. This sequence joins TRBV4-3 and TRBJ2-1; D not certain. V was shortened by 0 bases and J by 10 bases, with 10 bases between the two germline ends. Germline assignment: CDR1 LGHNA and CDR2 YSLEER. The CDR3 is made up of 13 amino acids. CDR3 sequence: CASSQDRGREQFF. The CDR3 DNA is TGCGCCAGCAGCCAAGATCGTGGGCGAGAGCAGTTCTTC.

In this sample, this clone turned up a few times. The CDR3 spells CASTHGTVHTEAFF. The CDR3 DNA sequence: TGTGCCAGTACTCATGGGACAGTTCATACTGAAGCTTTCTTT. The rearrangement uses TRBV19 and TRBJ1-1; 7 bases agree with TRBD1. Germline CDR1 is LNHDA and CDR2 is SQIVND (reference sequence). This CDR3 is built from 14 residues. V trimming: 7 bases; J trimming: 5 bases; junction bases outside the gene matches: 10.

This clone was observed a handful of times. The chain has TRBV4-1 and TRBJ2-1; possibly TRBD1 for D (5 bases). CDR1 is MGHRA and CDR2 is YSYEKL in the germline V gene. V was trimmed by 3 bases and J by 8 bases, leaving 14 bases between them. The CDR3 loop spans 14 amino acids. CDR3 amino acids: CASSHMQGVDEQFF. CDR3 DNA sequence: TGCGCCAGCAGCCATATGCAGGGTGTCGATGAGCAGTTCTTC.

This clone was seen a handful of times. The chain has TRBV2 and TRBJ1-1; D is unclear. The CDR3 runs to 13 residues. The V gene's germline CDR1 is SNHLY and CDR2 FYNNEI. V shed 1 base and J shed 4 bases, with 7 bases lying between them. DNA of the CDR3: TGTGCCAGCAGTGAAGAATCGGGCACTGAAGCTTTCTTT. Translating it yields CASSEESGTEAFF.

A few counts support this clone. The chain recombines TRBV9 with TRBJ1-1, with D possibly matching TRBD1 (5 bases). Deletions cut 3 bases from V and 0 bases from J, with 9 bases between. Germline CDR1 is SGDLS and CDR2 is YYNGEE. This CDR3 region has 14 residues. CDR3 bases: TGTGCCAGCAGCGCAACGACAGTGAACACTGAAGCTTTCTTT. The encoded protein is CASSATTVNTEAFF.

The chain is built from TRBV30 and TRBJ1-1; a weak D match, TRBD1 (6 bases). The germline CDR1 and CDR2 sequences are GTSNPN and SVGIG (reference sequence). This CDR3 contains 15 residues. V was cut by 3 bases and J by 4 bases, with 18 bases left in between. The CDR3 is CAWRARQAFGTEAFF. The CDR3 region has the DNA TGTGCCTGGAGGGCGCGACAGGCCTTTGGCACTGAAGCTTTCTTT. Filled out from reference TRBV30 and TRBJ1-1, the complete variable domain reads SQTIHQWPATLVQPVGSPLSLECTVEGTSNPNLYWYRQAAGRGLQLLFYSVGIGQISSEVPQNLSASRPQDRQFILSSKKLLLSDSGFYLCAWRARQAFGTEAFFGQGTRLTVV.

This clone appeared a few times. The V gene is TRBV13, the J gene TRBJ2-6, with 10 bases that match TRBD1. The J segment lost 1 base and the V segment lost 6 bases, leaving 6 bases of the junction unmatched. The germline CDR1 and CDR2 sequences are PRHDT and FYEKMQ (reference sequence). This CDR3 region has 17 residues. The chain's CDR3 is CASRAGTGVSGANVLTF. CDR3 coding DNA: TGTGCCAGCAGGGCAGGGACAGGGGTTTCTGGGGCCAACGTCCTGACTTTC.

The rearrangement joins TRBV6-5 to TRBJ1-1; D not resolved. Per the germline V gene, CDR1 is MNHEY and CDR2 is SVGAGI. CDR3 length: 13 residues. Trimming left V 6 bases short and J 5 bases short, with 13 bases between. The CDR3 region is CASSYQRETEAFF. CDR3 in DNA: TGTGCCAGCAGCTATCAGCGGGAGACTGAAGCTTTCTTT.

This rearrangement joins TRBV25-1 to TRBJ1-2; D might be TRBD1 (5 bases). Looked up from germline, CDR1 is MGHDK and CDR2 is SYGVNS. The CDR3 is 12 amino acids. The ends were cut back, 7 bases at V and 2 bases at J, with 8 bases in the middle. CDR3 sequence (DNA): TGTGCCAGCAACAAGGGGAACTATGGCTACACCTTC. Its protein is CASNKGNYGYTF.

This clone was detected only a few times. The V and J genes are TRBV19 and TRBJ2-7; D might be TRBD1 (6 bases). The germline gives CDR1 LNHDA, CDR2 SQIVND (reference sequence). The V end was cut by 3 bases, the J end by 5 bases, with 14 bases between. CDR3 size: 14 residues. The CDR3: CASSIGNRADEQYF. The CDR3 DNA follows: TGTGCCAGTAGTATTGGTAACAGGGCGGACGAGCAGTACTTC.

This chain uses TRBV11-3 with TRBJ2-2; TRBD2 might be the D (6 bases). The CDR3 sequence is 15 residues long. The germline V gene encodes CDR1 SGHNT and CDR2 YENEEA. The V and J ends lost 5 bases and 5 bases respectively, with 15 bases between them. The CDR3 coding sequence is TGTGCCAGCAGCCCGCTGAGAGCGGGTACCGGGGAGCTGTTTTTT. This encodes CASSPLRAGTGELFF.

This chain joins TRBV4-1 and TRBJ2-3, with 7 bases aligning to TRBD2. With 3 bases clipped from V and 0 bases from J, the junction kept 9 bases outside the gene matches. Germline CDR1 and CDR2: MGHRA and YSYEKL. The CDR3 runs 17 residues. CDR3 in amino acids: CASSQRVTSDSTDTQYF. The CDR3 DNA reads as TGCGCCAGCAGCCAGCGGGTTACTAGCGATAGCACAGATACGCAGTATTTT.